This T cell receptor (beta chain) was profiled in a study of blood T cells in healthy people across ages. PCR was performed a second time for about 6 to 12 cycles using a sample-barcoded 5' primer and a J-beta primer mix. MiXCR, run by TCRdb on the 5' RACE reads, gives a single entry per CDR3 protein. The sample has around 1,000,000 distinct CDR3 sequences; approximately 26% are singletons. From germline, CDR1 is MGHDK and CDR2 SYGVNS. V was clipped by 3 bases and J by 5 bases, with 5 bases between them. CDR3 length: 12 amino acids. With each sample, at least 5 micrograms of total RNA were extracted. The sample also formed part of further work on T cells of mothers and their children. This second study notes: Normalized overlap was always slightly, never significantly, higher in related than unrelated mother-child pairs.

The genes are TRBV25-1 and TRBJ1-5; no reliable D call. The sequenced sample was blood. The sequence came from a girl aged 2 to 10 in good health. CDR3 in DNA: TGTGCCAGCAGTGATCAAGATCAGCCCCAGCATTTT. Translation: CASSDQDQPQHF.